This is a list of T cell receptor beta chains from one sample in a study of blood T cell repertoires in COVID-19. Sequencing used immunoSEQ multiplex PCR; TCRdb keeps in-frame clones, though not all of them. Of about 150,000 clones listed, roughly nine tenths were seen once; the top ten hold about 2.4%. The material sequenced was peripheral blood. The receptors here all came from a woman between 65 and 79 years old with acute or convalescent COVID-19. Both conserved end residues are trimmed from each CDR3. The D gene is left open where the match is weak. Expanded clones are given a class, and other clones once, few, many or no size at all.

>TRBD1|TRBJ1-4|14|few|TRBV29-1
SVVWGAGGRGEKLF
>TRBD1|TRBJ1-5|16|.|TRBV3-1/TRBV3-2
ASSHAGRTGVSNQPQH
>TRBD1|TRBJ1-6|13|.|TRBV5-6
ASSLMGQAPYSLH
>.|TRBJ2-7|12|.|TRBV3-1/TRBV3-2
ASSQGGLAYEQY
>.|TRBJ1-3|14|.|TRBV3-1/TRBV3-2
ASSLRTATSGNTIY
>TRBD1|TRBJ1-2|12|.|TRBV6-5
ASSRDRGDYGYT
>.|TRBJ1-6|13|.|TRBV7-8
ASSLWTAGNSPLH
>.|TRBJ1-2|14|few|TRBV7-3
ASSEYNAGQVHGYT
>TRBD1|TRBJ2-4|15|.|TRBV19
ASSNPRDSLAKNIQY
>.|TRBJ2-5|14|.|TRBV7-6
ASSPRALSGGETQY
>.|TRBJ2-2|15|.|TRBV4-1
ASSQPSLQGHTGELF
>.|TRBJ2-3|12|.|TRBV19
ASSIWLATDTQY
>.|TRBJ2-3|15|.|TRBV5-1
ASSTHPTGMGADTQY
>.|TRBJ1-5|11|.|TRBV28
ASSLQGSQPQH
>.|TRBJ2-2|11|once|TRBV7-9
ASSPTVTGELF
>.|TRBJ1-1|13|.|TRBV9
ASSVESGRVLEAF
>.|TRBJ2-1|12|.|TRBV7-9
ASSPRGADNEQF
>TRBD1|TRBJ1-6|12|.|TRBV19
ASSIRDRGSPLH
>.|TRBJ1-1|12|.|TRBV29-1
SVNKQGLNTEAF
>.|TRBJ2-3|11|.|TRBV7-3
ASSLGPTDTQY
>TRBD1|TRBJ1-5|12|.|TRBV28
ASRAGQGGQPQH
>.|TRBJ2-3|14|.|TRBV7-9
ASSPGTPGYTDTQY
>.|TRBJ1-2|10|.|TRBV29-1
SVVSRNYGYT
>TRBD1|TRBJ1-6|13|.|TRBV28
ASTRTGGNNSPLH
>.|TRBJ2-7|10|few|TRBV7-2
ASSRSNYEQY
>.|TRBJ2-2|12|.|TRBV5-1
ASKGVVATGELF
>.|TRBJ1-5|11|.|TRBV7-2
ASSLSPNQPQH
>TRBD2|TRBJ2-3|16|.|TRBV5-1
ASSLLAGGAISTDTQY
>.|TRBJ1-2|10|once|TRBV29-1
SGGQTNYGYT
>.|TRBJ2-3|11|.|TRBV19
ASSPTGTDTQY
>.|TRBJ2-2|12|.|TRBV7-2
ASSLNGNTGELF
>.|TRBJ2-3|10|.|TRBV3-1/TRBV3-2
ASSQRVGTQY
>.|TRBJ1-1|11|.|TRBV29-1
SVPWGQGTEAF
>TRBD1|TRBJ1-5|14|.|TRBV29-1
SVRTGGSDSNQPQH
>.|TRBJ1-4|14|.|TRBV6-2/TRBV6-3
ASSFNRRATNEKLF
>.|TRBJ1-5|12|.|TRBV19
ASSKTGGNQPQH
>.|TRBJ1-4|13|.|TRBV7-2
ASSPRRGAKEKLF